What follows are 7 T cell receptor beta chains derived from one specimen sequenced in a study of beta chain features in type 1 diabetes. The isolated RNA, all of it, was reverse transcribed, so expressed TCRB transcripts were what got sequenced. Sequencing was performed with immunoSEQ multiplex PCR; in TCRdb, only in-frame clones are kept and a portion is missing. Of 500,000 to 800,000 clones listed, about an eighth are singletons. Their antigens are not known. Study conclusions and caveats: TCRB CDR3s from Type 1 diabetes patients were moderately but significantly shorter in all four CD4+ subsets.

Source material: naive CD4+ T cells from blood. The receptors were gathered from a man aged 30 to 45 with type 1 diabetes.

The table lists this clone with a few counts. The chain combines TRBV5-6 with TRBJ1-3; possible D gene TRBD1, 6 bases. Trimming cost V 3 bases and J 4 bases, with 11 bases left between them. This CDR3 comprises 14 residues. Germline CDR1 is SGHDT and CDR2 is YYEEEE. CDR3 coding DNA: TGTGCCAGCAGCTCTACAGGGCTCGGAAACACCATATATTTT. Translated: CASSSTGLGNTIYF.

This clone has just a few counts. V is TRBV29-1 and J is TRBJ1-2, with D hard to call. The V and J ends lost 6 bases and 8 bases respectively, with 22 bases between them. CDR1 is SQVTM, CDR2 ANQGSEA, per germline. CDR3 length: 14 residues. The CDR3 DNA is TGCAGCGTGGGAGCTAGGACGGACTGGCCGGGCTACACCTTC. Translation gives CSVGARTDWPGYTF. Variable domain in full (rest from reference TRBV29-1 and TRBJ1-2): SAVISQKPSRDICQRGTSLTIQCQVDSQVTMMFWYRQQPGQSLTLIATANQGSEATYESGFVIDKFPISRPNLTFSTLTVSNMSPEDSSIYLCSVGARTDWPGYTFGSGTRLTVV.

The V gene is TRBV4-1, the J gene TRBJ1-5; D is unresolved. Germline V gene sequence: CDR1 MGHRA, CDR2 YSYEKL. Trimming left V 4 bases short and J 3 bases short, with 13 bases between. The CDR3 has 15 amino acids. The CDR3 DNA sequence: TGCGCCAGCAGCCCCGACCCAACCTCCAATCAGCCCCAGCATTTT. Translated: CASSPDPTSNQPQHF.

This clone was counted between two and nine times. This chain connects TRBV11-2 to TRBJ2-1; D is perhaps TRBD1 (6 bases). The CDR3 loop spans 15 amino acids. Germline V gene sequence: CDR1 SGHAT, CDR2 FQNNGV. V was clipped by 3 bases and J by 3 bases, with 12 bases between them. The chain's CDR3 is CASSLGRGNYNEQFF. The CDR3 region has the DNA TGTGCCAGCAGCTTGGGCAGGGGAAACTACAATGAGCAGTTCTTC.

This clone was seen a few times. The chain is built from TRBV4-3 and TRBJ2-3; the D is unclear. V lost 4 bases to trimming and J lost 10 bases, with 15 bases between them. The germline V gene has CDR1 LGHNA and CDR2 YSLEER. The CDR3 extends over 13 amino acids. This CDR3 is CASSRVPREPQYF. For the CDR3, the DNA is TGCGCCAGCAGCCGGGTCCCTAGGGAACCGCAGTATTTT.

This clone was detected only a few times. This chain connects TRBV7-2 to TRBJ2-7, with no clear D. The CDR3 length is 14 residues. Trimming took 4 bases from V and 3 from J, leaving 13 bases between them. Germline V gene lookup returns CDR1 SGHTA and CDR2 FQGNSA. The CDR3 protein is CASSSHPNYYEQYF. The CDR3 region has the DNA TGTGCCAGCAGCTCTCACCCAAACTACTACGAGCAGTACTTC.

This chain links TRBV7-2 with TRBJ2-3; possible D gene TRBD1, 6 bases. The germline V and J ends were trimmed by 7 bases and 0 bases, with 14 bases remaining between them. Germline CDR1 reads SGHTA; CDR2 reads FQGNSA. The CDR3 covers 15 residues. CDR3 DNA: TGTGCCAGCACCATGACAGGATATAGCACAGATACGCAGTATTTT. Translating it yields CASTMTGYSTDTQYF.